This TCR beta chain was found in a study of T cell responses to AZD1222 COVID-19 vaccine (dated by TCRdb to 2020 to 2022). Looking at the study overall: Because spike-specific TCR depth and breadth did not differ between the two schedules, AZD1222 recipients who got a second dose at roughly 4 weeks were pooled with those who got a second dose at roughly 12 weeks. A total of 233 trial participants underwent TCR sequencing, of whom 207 had received two doses of AZD1222 and around 25 had received two doses of the MenACWY control vaccine. Trial participants were enrolled by age into subgroups of 18-55, 56-69 and 70-plus years, and around 150, 28 and 57 TCR-sequenced participants, respectively, were included in these subgroups.

Germline trimming amounts to 0 bases on V and 2 bases on J, with 1 as the count of junction bases outside the gene matches. The germline V gene yields MGHDK for CDR1 and SYGVNS for CDR2. The CDR3, cysteine through phenylalanine, is 15 amino acids long. Solely the CDR3 DNA is kept, with 45 bases framed from the first base. As for this clone: Its specific antigen is unknown. No base quality information exists; no much larger clone differs at one position.

What this sample's time point label stands for: baseline before first vaccination. Vaccinee samples were obtained from the UK trials COV001 and COV002, which included a single-blind randomized controlled phase 2/3 trial of AZD1222 (ChAdOx1 nCoV-19) in healthy adults. For TCRbeta chain sequencing, PBMC samples were collected from trial participants at day 0 and at day 28 after the second dose. What the research found in general, with its limitations: A significant rise in spike-specific TCR breadth and depth was observed after two AZD1222 doses relative to day 0 and relative to MenACWY recipients. No day 14 peak-response samples were available, so repertoires were characterized only after the peak T cell response. The 56-69-year group was small, and its depth increase did not reach significance, likely because of low power. Reportedly, almost half of the unique spike-specific TCRs recognized epitopes lying outside the regions that are mutated in the B.1.351 and B.1.1.7 variants. Vaccine-associated CD4 TCRs spanned the whole spike protein, with dominant responses in regions 160-218 and 743-854. Conclusions about previously exposed vaccinees are limited, since just 6 or 7 AZD1222 recipients were seropositive for SARS-CoV-2 at baseline. Participants were mostly white British and included more females than males, and it was suggested by the authors that clonal diversity may have been underestimated.

The CDR3 regions of human TCRbeta chains were analyzed by immunosequencing. The authors' analysis ran thus. TCRs in the repertoires were compared against a reference library of SARS-CoV-2-specific TCRs that had been generated with the MIRA antigen-specificity platform. Breadth meant the fraction of unique TCRs that were SARS-CoV-2-associated, whereas depth meant the fraction of total T cells that were SARS-CoV-2-associated. Using the MIRA data, every spike-specific TCR was mapped to the spike region that the TCR reacted to and assigned to either a CD4 or a CD8 class. Log10-transformed breadth and depth values were compared by one-way ANOVA with Sidak's multiple comparisons tests. Imported from immuneACCESS, the table was reduced by TCRdb to in-frame sequences with V and J called. These copies leave out some clones; in studies compared against another copy, an unresolved V gene accounts for under half, and the cause of the remainder is not known. V and J calls and clone size come straight from that table; D and trimming were deduced from the DNA. The sample includes 170,000 or so clones, with 87% observed a single time. About 3% of the sample is in the top ten clones.

The chain is assembled from TRBV25-1 and TRBJ1-2, with TRBD1 matching 9 junction bases. The TCR originated in an adult in good health. The specimen was peripheral blood, collected on day 0 of AZD1222 vaccination. Read as DNA, the sequence is TGTGCCAGCAGTGAATATGGGACAGGGAACTATGGCTACACCTTC. Its translation reads: CASSEYGTGNYGYTF.